Here is one T cell receptor beta chain with its context. One junction end does not reproduce the germline sequence, and a read error may be involved. The sample comes from a study of cytomegalovirus exposure and HLA in healthy donors. This CDR3 has 15 residues. The germline gives CDR1 LNHNV, CDR2 YYDKDF (reference sequence). Researchers ran the PCR with 60 Vbeta and 13 Jbeta primers. Only in-frame clones appear in the TCRdb table, and some are missing; sequencing was by immunoSEQ multiplex PCR. Seen here are 100,000 to 150,000 clones, about three quarters observed once, and the top ten hold more than 1%.

The sequenced sample was PBMCs. This chain connects TRBV15 to TRBJ2-4; the D is unclear. This TCR came from a female donor in good health and CMV-seronegative. CDR3 protein: CATSSMSDRKNSQYF. CDR3 nucleotide sequence: TGTGCCACCAGCTCCATGTCAGACCGTAAAAACAGTCAGTACTTC. Full variable domain (rest looked up from reference TRBV15 and TRBJ2-4): DAMVIQNPRYQVTQFGKPVTLSCSQTLNHNVMYWYQQKSSQAPKLLFHYYDKDFNNEADTPDNFQSRRPNTSFCFLDIRSPGLGDTAMYLCATSSMSDRKNSQYFGAGTRLSVL.